Reported below is one T cell receptor beta chain. The antigen is unknown. This record belongs to a study of beta chain features in type 1 diabetes. Study-level background: Healthy donors resembled patients in age, gender and cell yields.

The CDR3 is made up of 17 amino acids. The authors sorted CD4+ naive, central memory, regulatory and stem cell-like memory cells via CD45RO/CCR7/CD25/CD127/CD95/CD27. Study observations and caveats: Within patients, naive, central memory and Treg TCRB repertoires seemed more similar than within healthy donors. Type 1 diabetes patients showed a moderate but significant shortening of TCRB CDR3s in all four CD4+ subsets.

The entirety of the isolated RNA underwent reverse transcription, so expressed TCRB transcripts were sequenced. TCRdb's table, derived via immunoSEQ multiplex PCR, lists solely in-frame clones and lacks some. Of 300,000 or so clones in the sample, 7% to 9% were seen once. This TCR was sampled from a young woman in good health. Sequenced sample: central memory CD4+ T cells from blood. The genes are TRBV21-1 and TRBJ2-1; the DNA was not used to check the table's D call, TRBD2. TRBV21-1 is a pseudogene locus. The CDR3 nucleotides read TGTGCCAGCAGCAAAGCTCCACTAGCAGGCTCCTACAATGAGCAGTTCTTC. It is translated as CASSKAPLAGSYNEQFF.